This section outlines one T cell receptor (beta chain) sequence together with its context. This specimen comes from a study of T cells after yellow fever vaccination. TCRdb re-analysed the 5' RACE reads in MiXCR, keeping a single row per CDR3 protein. Of under 600,000 distinct CDR3 sequences listed, approximately 13% are singletons. The germline CDR1 and CDR2 sequences are KGHSH and LQKENI. CDR3 length: 15 residues. Trimming removed 0 bases from V and 6 bases from J, with 13 bases in between. The origin of this receptor is a young man who received the YFV17D yellow fever vaccine. The chain uses TRBV18 and TRBJ2-3; D possibly corresponds to TRBD2 (6 bases). The sample was PBMCs, taken on the day of the yellow fever booster vaccination. The CDR3 coding sequence is TGTGCCAGCTCACCACCAGGGACTCCTCCGGATACGCAGTATTTT. This codes for CASSPPGTPPDTQYF.